The 30 T cell receptor beta chains given below trace back to one sample, sequenced in a study of regulatory T cells in long-lasting Graves disease. In building TCR beta libraries, iRepertoire HTBI primers were used together with Arm-PCR of CDR3 regions. TCRdb reprocessed the multiplex PCR reads via MiXCR and lists one record per CDR3 protein. This sample carries a few hundred thousand distinct CDR3 sequences, 23% of them seen once, and the ten largest clones take roughly 28%. Specified time point: persistent/refractory GD, antithyroid drugs over 5 years with positive TRAb. The TCR library used RNA extracted from PBMCs. The source was peripheral blood mononuclear cells (PBMCs), collected when the disease was refractory, from a patient treated with antithyroid drugs. The receptors were sampled from a female donor with Graves disease.

This clonotype was seen at least ten times. This rearrangement joins TRBV12-3 or TRBV12-4 to TRBJ2-7; TRBD2 matches 8 bases. This CDR3 spans 14 amino acids. The trim removed 5 bases at V and 6 bases at J, leaving 9 bases unmatched. Here the CDR3 reads CASSLSGTRLEQYF. The CDR3 DNA reads as TGTGCCAGCAGTCTTAGCGGGACTCGACTCGAGCAGTACTTC.

In this sample, this clonotype turned up a few times. The rearrangement uses TRBV9 and TRBJ1-1; 12 bases are a match to TRBD1. CDR3 length: 15 residues. V trimming: 3 bases; J trimming: 8 bases; junction bases outside the gene matches: 8. Germline CDR1 reads SGDLS; CDR2 reads YYNGEE. CDR3 nucleotides: TGTGCCAGCAGCGCACTCTCGGGGACAGGGGGCGAAGCTTTCTTT. It yields the protein CASSALSGTGGEAFF.

This clonotype was picked up a small number of times. Here the CDR3 reads CASSYSGRGAYEQYF. In nucleotides, the CDR3 is TGTGCCAGCAGTTACTCGGGGCGGGGGGCTTACGAGCAGTACTTC. This chain uses TRBV6-5 with TRBJ2-7; 8 positions match TRBD2. Germline trimming cut 0 bases from V and 4 bases from J; bases unmatched to any gene: 5. CDR3 length: 15 residues. Germline values: CDR1 MNHEY, CDR2 SVGAGI.

At least ten counts were recorded for this clonotype. The chain couples TRBV28 to TRBJ2-4; TRBD1 matches at 9 bases. V lost 3 bases to trimming and J lost 8 bases; unmatched junction nucleotides: 5. Germline V gene sequence: CDR1 MDHEN, CDR2 SYDVKM. This CDR3 spans 14 amino acids. This CDR3 reads CASSFTGGSYIQYF. The DNA for the CDR3 is TGTGCCAGCAGTTTTACAGGGGGCTCGTACATTCAGTACTTC.

The table lists this clonotype with many counts. This chain joins TRBV11-2 and TRBJ2-5; the D is unclear. The CDR3 is 14 residues long. CDR1 SGHAT and CDR2 FQNNGV come from the germline V gene. Trimming pared 3 bases from V and 1 base from J, leaving 9 bases between. The CDR3 DNA reads as TGTGCCAGCAGCTTTAACAGTGGCCAAGAGACCCAGTACTTC. This encodes CASSFNSGQETQYF.

This clonotype was counted a few times. The chain has TRBV6-5 and TRBJ2-7, with TRBD2 matching over 8 bases. CDR3 length equals 14 residues. Germline values: CDR1 MNHEY, CDR2 SVGAGI. With V trimmed by 1 base and J by 7 bases, 6 bases remained unmatched. In nucleotides, the CDR3 is TGTGCCAGCAGTTACTTCCGGGAGGGAATGGAGCAGTACTTC. Its translation: CASSYFREGMEQYF.

This clonotype was recorded at least ten times. The chain combines TRBV28 with TRBJ1-4, with D maybe TRBD1 (6 bases). Germline V gives CDR1 MDHEN, CDR2 SYDVKM. Trimming shortened V by 8 bases and J by 7 bases, and 14 bases separated the two germline ends. The CDR3 is made up of 13 amino acids. The CDR3 bases are TGTGCCAGCGGGGGGGCGGCCAGTGAAAAACTGTTTTTT. This translates into CASGGAASEKLFF.

This clonotype was seen more than once but under ten times. J is TRBJ1-2 and V is TRBV29-1, with 12 bases aligning to TRBD1. Trimming took 7 bases from V and 4 from J; bases not matched to a gene: 7. Germline V CDR1 and CDR2: SQVTM, ANQGSEA. The CDR3 is 14 amino acids. For the CDR3, the DNA is TGCAGCGCAAAACCGGGACAGGGGGCCTATGGCTACACCTTC. Its translation is CSAKPGQGAYGYTF.

The chain uses TRBV3-1 and TRBJ1-1; D not certain. The V gene's germline CDR1 is LGHDT and CDR2 YNNKEL (reference sequence). Trimming took off 1 base at V and 5 bases at J, with 11 bases between the two ends. The CDR3 has 14 residues. CDR3 sequence: CASSQGMGRTEAFF. Written as DNA, the CDR3 is TGTGCCAGCAGCCAAGGTATGGGAAGAACTGAAGCTTTCTTT.

This clonotype was seen more than once but under ten times. The chain is built from TRBV5-1 and TRBJ2-7, with D perhaps given as TRBD1 or TRBD2 (5 bases each). V lost 0 bases and J lost 5, with 15 bases in between. There are 15 residues in the CDR3. Germline assignment: CDR1 SGHRS and CDR2 YFSETQ. CDR3 residues: CASSLEFGTADEQYF. The CDR3 nucleotides read TGCGCCAGCAGCTTGGAATTCGGGACCGCGGACGAGCAGTACTTC. The whole variable domain, filled in from reference TRBV5-1 and TRBJ2-7, reads KAGVTQTPRYLIKTRGQQVTLSCSPISGHRSVSWYQQTPGQGLQFLFEYFSETQRNKGNFPGRFSGRQFSNSRSEMNVSTLELGDSALYLCASSLEFGTADEQYFGPGTRLTVT.

This clonotype was counted between two and nine times. The rearrangement links TRBV28 to TRBJ2-7; 7 bases match TRBD1. The V and J ends lost 3 bases and 1 base, in that order; junction bases with no gene match: 3. The CDR3 runs 14 residues. Germline CDR1 MDHEN, CDR2 SYDVKM. CDR3 protein: CASSFQGESYEQYF. The CDR3 DNA reads TGTGCCAGCAGTTTTCAGGGGGAATCCTACGAGCAGTACTTC.

This clonotype was counted many times. The genes are TRBV30 and TRBJ1-4; D not certain. V lost 2 bases and J 8 bases, leaving 12 bases between the germline ends. CDR1 is GTSNPN and CDR2 is SVGIG in the germline V gene (reference sequence). The CDR3 is 13 residues long. The CDR3 here is CAWSHGQQEKLFF. The CDR3 DNA follows: TGTGCCTGGAGTCATGGTCAGCAGGAAAAACTGTTTTTT.

This clonotype was seen a few times. The chain combines TRBV20-1 with TRBJ1-5, with D tentatively TRBD1 (5 bases). The V and J ends lost 1 base and 6 bases respectively, with 19 bases between them. The CDR3 covers 16 residues. The germline V gene encodes CDR1 DFQATT and CDR2 SNEGSKA (reference sequence). As DNA, the CDR3 is TGCAGTGCTAGAGTCACCCCTGCAGGTCAGGGTCAGCCCCAGCATTTT. Protein product: CSARVTPAGQGQPQHF.

This clonotype has a handful of counts. The rearrangement joins TRBV30 to TRBJ1-1, with D perhaps TRBD1 (6 bases). CDR3 length equals 13 residues. The V and J ends lost 5 bases and 8 bases respectively, with 18 bases between them. Germline lookup yields CDR1 GTSNPN and CDR2 SVGIG (reference sequence). CDR3 residues: CAWVSRLGTEAFF. The CDR3 DNA reads as TGTGCCTGGGTCAGCAGGCTCGGGACAGAAGCTTTCTTT.

The sample holds a few counts of this clonotype. The chain employs TRBV5-6 and TRBJ1-2, with 8 bases lining up with TRBD1. J lost 3 bases, V lost 2 bases, and 6 bases had no gene match. Per germline, CDR1 SGHDT and CDR2 YYEEEE. CDR3 length equals 15 residues. CDR3 residues: CASSLPTGADYGYTF. The CDR3 region has the DNA TGTGCCAGCAGCTTACCGACAGGGGCTGACTATGGCTACACCTTC. The variable domain in full, completed from reference TRBV5-6 and TRBJ1-2, reads DAGVTQSPTHLIKTRGQQVTLRCSPKSGHDTVSWYQQALGQGPQFIFQYYEEEERQRGNFPDRFSGHQFPNYSSELNVNALLLGDSALYLCASSLPTGADYGYTFGSGTRLTVV.

This clonotype has a handful of counts. The chain couples TRBV10-3 to TRBJ1-2; D is unclear. The V and J ends lost 3 bases and 6 bases respectively, with 11 bases between them. The CDR3 length is 13 residues. Germline lookup yields CDR1 ENHRY and CDR2 SYGVKD. CDR3 coding DNA: TGTGCCATCAGTGATGGGCAGAGGGATGGCTACACCTTC. Translating it yields CAISDGQRDGYTF.

This clonotype was picked up a small number of times. This sequence joins TRBV28 and TRBJ1-2; 10 bases align to TRBD1. The CDR3 runs to 15 residues. Per germline, CDR1 MDHEN and CDR2 SYDVKM. V lost 3 bases to trimming and J lost 5 bases; unmatched junction nucleotides: 6. CDR3 sequence: CASSLGTGVGYGYTF. In DNA, the CDR3 is TGTGCCAGCAGTTTGGGGACAGGGGTTGGATATGGCTACACCTTC.

This clonotype occurred a few times. This chain connects TRBV6-2 or TRBV6-3 to TRBJ2-6; 12 bases agree with TRBD1. The V and J ends lost 6 bases and 4 bases, in that order; junction bases with no gene match: 7. The CDR3 covers 17 residues. In germline, CDR1 is MNHEY, CDR2 SVGEGT. This CDR3 reads CASSPGQGAAGANVLTF. DNA for the CDR3: TGTGCCAGCAGCCCGGGACAGGGGGCTGCGGGGGCCAACGTCCTGACTTTC.

This clonotype was seen many times. The rearrangement uses TRBV6-5 and TRBJ2-7; D ambiguous. V was clipped by 3 bases and J by 7 bases, with 16 bases between them. CDR1 is MNHEY, CDR2 SVGAGI, per germline. CDR3 length: 14 residues. The CDR3, as DNA: TGTGCCAGCAGTTATTATGACGGACCCACGGAGCAGTACTTC. As protein: CASSYYDGPTEQYF.

This clonotype was counted ten times or more. The chain has TRBV20-1 and TRBJ1-2; a weak D match, TRBD1 (6 bases). The CDR3 is made up of 14 amino acids. The germline V gene encodes CDR1 DFQATT and CDR2 SNEGSKA (reference sequence). Trimming pared 2 bases from V and 4 bases from J, leaving 14 bases between. DNA for the CDR3: TGCAGTGCTAGACGGGACACCCTTCGCTATGGCTACACCTTC. Translation: CSARRDTLRYGYTF.

V and J are TRBV18 and TRBJ1-1, with D possibly TRBD1 on 6 matching bases. CDR3 length: 15 residues. Germline V gene sequence: CDR1 KGHSH, CDR2 LQKENI. Trimming removed 1 base from V and 4 bases from J, with 13 bases in between. The CDR3 protein is CASSPRGARVTEAFF. Written as DNA, the CDR3 is TGTGCCAGCTCACCACGGGGGGCGCGGGTCACTGAAGCTTTCTTT.

This clonotype was picked up a small number of times. V and J are TRBV6-5 and TRBJ2-7; D may be TRBD2 (6 bases). Germline CDR1 is MNHEY and CDR2 is SVGAGI. Trimming pared 0 bases from V and 1 base from J, leaving 13 bases between. This CDR3 contains 16 residues. The CDR3 spells CASSYSLGRMSYEQYF. The CDR3, as DNA: TGTGCCAGCAGTTACTCACTGGGGAGGATGTCCTACGAGCAGTACTTC.

V and J are TRBV18 and TRBJ1-3, with D perhaps matching TRBD1 (5 bases). The germline V gene encodes CDR1 KGHSH and CDR2 LQKENI. V was trimmed by 2 bases and J by 3 bases, leaving 8 bases between them. The CDR3 sequence is 14 residues long. In DNA form, the CDR3 reads TGTGCCAGCTCACCAAGCACAGGTGGAAACACCATATATTTT. It translates to CASSPSTGGNTIYF.

This chain joins TRBV5-6 and TRBJ1-2; 7 bases are a match to TRBD1. Germline trimming cut 0 bases from V and 12 bases from J; bases unmatched to any gene: 11. Germline V lookup: CDR1 SGHDT, CDR2 YYEEEE. This CDR3 comprises 14 residues. DNA for the CDR3: TGTGCCAGCAGCTTGGGCCATGGGACAGCAGGGCACACCTTC. As protein: CASSLGHGTAGHTF.

This clonotype was found many times. The chain employs TRBV11-3 and TRBJ2-5, with D perhaps matching TRBD1 (6 bases). Germline loops: CDR1 SGHNT, CDR2 YENEEA. V was pared by 4 bases and J by 5 bases, with 11 bases between. This CDR3 is 13 amino acids long. This CDR3 reads CASSSQGWETQYF. DNA of the CDR3: TGTGCCAGCAGCTCACAGGGTTGGGAGACCCAGTACTTC.

The rearrangement links TRBV29-1 to TRBJ1-2, with D possibly being TRBD1 (6 bases). Germline CDR1 is SQVTM and CDR2 is ANQGSEA. Between the trimmed V and J ends, which lost 2 bases and 4 bases, there was a span of 14 bases. This CDR3 is built from 14 residues. CDR3 loop: CSVEFQGGGYGYTF. CDR3 DNA: TGCAGCGTTGAATTCCAAGGGGGAGGCTATGGCTACACCTTC.

This clonotype came up once. The chain employs TRBV3-1 and TRBJ1-2; D remains unclear. The CDR3 sequence is 13 residues long. Between the trimmed V and J ends, which lost 0 bases and 5 bases, there was a span of 7 bases. Germline assignment: CDR1 LGHDT and CDR2 YNNKEL (reference sequence). The CDR3: CASSQDSRYGYTF. The CDR3, as DNA: TGTGCCAGCAGCCAAGATTCACGGTATGGCTACACCTTC. Together with reference TRBV3-1 and TRBJ1-2, the CDR3 gives the full variable domain: DTAVSQTPKYLVTQMGNDKSIKCEQNLGHDTMYWYKQDSKKFLKIMFSYNNKELIINETVPNRFSPKSPDKAHLNLHINSLELGDSAVYFCASSQDSRYGYTFGSGTRLTVV.

This chain connects TRBV10-3 to TRBJ2-5; D may be TRBD2 (6 bases). Germline CDR1 ENHRY, CDR2 SYGVKD. V was cut by 6 bases and J by 5 bases, with 13 bases left in between. The CDR3 covers 13 residues. The CDR3 loop reads CAIRPVGGETQYF. CDR3 nucleotide sequence: TGTGCCATCAGGCCCGTGGGGGGTGAGACCCAGTACTTC.

The V call is TRBV7-3, the J call TRBJ1-6; D possibly corresponds to TRBD1 (5 bases). Trimming stripped 5 bases from V and 7 bases from J, with 18 bases between. In germline, CDR1 is SGHTA, CDR2 FQGTGA. This CDR3 spans 16 amino acids. In DNA form, the CDR3 reads TGTGCCAGCAGCCCAAAACCGGGGGTCGAGAATTCACCCCTCCACTTT. Protein sequence: CASSPKPGVENSPLHF.

This chain connects TRBV27 to TRBJ1-2; 10 bases match TRBD1. V shed 6 bases, J shed 4 bases, and the junction held 5 bases outside the gene matches. The CDR3 length is 14 residues. Germline V gene sequence: CDR1 MNHEY, CDR2 SMNVEV (reference sequence). The DNA for the CDR3 is TGTGCCAGCAGGCCGACAGGGGGCGGCTATGGCTACACCTTC. The encoded protein is CASRPTGGGYGYTF.